Listed below are T cell receptor beta chains from one sample, sequenced in a study of blood T cell repertoires in COVID-19. Only in-frame clones appear in the TCRdb table, and some are missing; sequencing was by immunoSEQ multiplex PCR. The data contain 250,000 to 300,000 clones, roughly four fifths of them singletons. The sequenced material came from PBMCs or T cells enriched from blood (not recorded which). These receptor sequences come from a man aged 25-40 years with acute COVID-19. The CDR3 runs from the conserved cysteine through the conserved F or W.

v_gene	CDR3aa
TRBV3-1/TRBV3-2	CASSQDLSGRSTQYF
TRBV19	CASSMGTGGRSPLHF
TRBV6-5	CASSYFPGNTIYF
TRBV12-5	CASGLLDGTEAFF
TRBV6-5	CASSSRLARFF
TRBV6-2/TRBV6-3	CASSLSGTGSKPQHF
TRBV9	CASSVEQMNTEAFF
TRBV7-9	CASSASDRSGKLFF
TRBV19	CASSIDRVAGGQYF
TRBV5-4	CASHGTGQLSGTDTQYF
TRBV18	CASSPGTGGHQPQHF
TRBV5-1	CASSLAGTGSGNTIYF
TRBV5-6	CASSLGPGNRGTGELFF
TRBV27	CASSLVGTAAENTIYF
TRBV19	CASSLAGGPYEQFF
TRBV7-8	CASSLTGTGVSNQPQHF
TRBV4-2	CASSQVRSGAADEAFF
TRBV7-9	CASSLGGGNEKLFF
TRBV10-1	CASSESLGQGAYGYTF
TRBV24-1	CATSEPTGESDTQYF
TRBV11-2	CASSLGTGTGVYGYTF
TRBV6-5	CASSYSTGEGYTF
TRBV14	CASSRKANARGGGELFF
TRBV18	CASSTGQGNYGYTF
TRBV5-4	CASSLSGSPSNEQFF
TRBV9	CASSVVDSSGNTIYF
TRBV5-1	CASSPGRGRSYGYTF
TRBV6-4	CASSNSTVYTGELFF
TRBV6-5	CASSAGLAGLNEQFF
TRBV4-1	CASSQGRVVNEKLFF
TRBV4-3	CASSQERAGGLNEQFF
TRBV7-2	CASSLVLNTEAFF
TRBV6-5	CASRGGSTSQPQHF
TRBV11-2	CASSSQEFTGELFF
TRBV18	CASSPQGTGGRNTQYF
TRBV3-1/TRBV3-2	CASSPPGEPTDTQYF
TRBV6-5	CASSNNRGNTGELFF
TRBV3-1/TRBV3-2	CASSQKIGFTKNIQYF
TRBV19	CASSRTGNEQFF
TRBV23-1	CATPCTGELFF
TRBV27	CATTQETQYF
TRBV5-1	CASSLDGISRGGYTF
TRBV7-2	CASSNPGLAGRVGDTQYF
TRBV9	CASSVVPGAGNTIYF
TRBV5-1	CASSFREPNTGELFF
TRBV7-2	CASSLAWRGGLLNTEAFF
TRBV7-8	CASSSRGAGGYTF
TRBV10-1	CASSRTHNYGYTF
TRBV29-1	CSVQTDGGRAFF
TRBV3-1/TRBV3-2	CASRGHKPTNTGELFF
TRBV20-1	CSASWGQNQPQHF
TRBV4-1	CASSRPGTSGSNEQFF
TRBV9	CASSAGQGPNYGYTF
TRBV5-1	CASSPSGGVYNEQFF
TRBV3-1/TRBV3-2	CASSQVVGGGSSSYNEQFF
TRBV5-4	CASSSRGVTGELFF
TRBV9	CASSTGTGFADTQYF